One sample yielded the 26 T cell receptor beta chains listed below, sequenced in a study of blood T cell repertoires in COVID-19. The table came from immunoSEQ multiplex PCR; TCRdb's copy has only in-frame clones and leaves some out. The sample yields over 300,000 clones, 90% seen once. Sequencing was done on a sample of peripheral blood. The origin of the receptors is a man aged 18-30 years with active or convalescent COVID-19.

This chain joins TRBV19 and TRBJ2-1, with 9 bases lining up with TRBD2. V trimming: 6 bases; J trimming: 0 bases; junction bases outside the gene matches: 6. CDR1 is LNHDA, CDR2 SQIVND, per germline (reference sequence). The length of the CDR3 is 16 residues. CDR3 DNA sequence: TGTGCCAGTAGAGAGACTAGCGGTCGCTCCTACAATGAGCAGTTCTTC. It is translated as CASRETSGRSYNEQFF.

The CDR3 nucleotides are TGTGCCAGCAGCCCGACAGGTCTTCATACCAATGAGCAGTTCTTC. Encoded protein: CASSPTGLHTNEQFF. This chain links TRBV3-1 (or the pseudogene TRBV3-2) with TRBJ2-1; tentative D call: TRBD1 (6 bases). This CDR3 region has 15 residues. Germline lookup yields CDR1 LGHDT and CDR2 YNNKEL (reference sequence). Trimming shortened V by 4 bases and J by 6 bases, and 16 bases separated the two germline ends.

This clone was seen just once. The genes are TRBV7-8 and TRBJ2-7, with D possibly being TRBD2 (5 bases). V was shortened by 4 bases and J by 3 bases, with 7 bases between the two germline ends. This CDR3 is 12 amino acids long. Germline-derived CDR1 and CDR2 are SGHVS and FQNEAQ. CDR3 bases: TGTGCCAGCAGCTCAGACTACTACGAGCAGTACTTC. This sequence encodes CASSSDYYEQYF.

In nucleotides, the CDR3 is TGTGCCAGCAGTCAGGGGGGTGGGTACAATGAGCAGTTCTTC. It is translated as CASSQGGGYNEQFF. V usage is TRBV2 and J usage is TRBJ2-1, with D tentatively TRBD1 (7 bases). V shed 5 bases and J shed 4 bases, with 12 bases lying between them. The CDR3 covers 14 residues. CDR1 and CDR2 from the germline V gene are SNHLY and FYNNEI.

The chain has TRBV3-1 (or the pseudogene TRBV3-2) and TRBJ1-1; D unclear. The CDR3 has 13 amino acids. V was clipped by 3 bases and J by 7 bases, with 12 bases between them. Germline-derived CDR1 and CDR2 are LGHDT and YNNKEL (reference sequence). The CDR3 DNA reads TGTGCCAGCAGCCAGAGGTCCGGTAGTGAAGCTTTCTTT. Encoded protein: CASSQRSGSEAFF.

This chain joins TRBV7-3 and TRBJ1-1; 8 nucleotides align to TRBD1. After removal of 3 bases from V and 4 bases from J, the junction contained 7 bases not matched to a gene. This CDR3 has 15 residues. Germline V gene sequence: CDR1 SGHTA, CDR2 FQGTGA. The CDR3 nucleotides read TGTGCCAGCAGCTTCCAGGGGGCTAATGTCACTGAAGCTTTCTTT. This gives the protein CASSFQGANVTEAFF.

The V and J genes are TRBV6-5 and TRBJ2-7, with D possibly being TRBD1 (6 bases). This CDR3 comprises 14 residues. Germline V CDR1 and CDR2: MNHEY, SVGAGI. V lost 2 bases and J 1 base, leaving 9 bases between the germline ends. The CDR3 DNA is TGTGCCAGCAGTTACGCTGGACAGTCCTACGAGCAGTACTTC. It is translated as CASSYAGQSYEQYF.

This clone was recorded a few times. This chain connects TRBV20-1 to TRBJ1-1; 8 nucleotides line up with TRBD1. V was pared by 4 bases and J by 8 bases, with 3 bases of the junction left unmatched. The CDR3 spans 11 residues. From germline, CDR1 is DFQATT and CDR2 SNEGSKA (reference sequence). The CDR3 here is CSATGTGEAFF. The DNA for the CDR3 is TGCAGTGCTACCGGGACAGGCGAAGCTTTCTTT.

This chain joins TRBV7-2 and TRBJ2-3; 10 bases align to TRBD2. V lost 2 bases, J lost 2 bases, and 1 base stayed unmatched. CDR3 length: 15 residues. CDR1 is SGHTA, CDR2 FQGNSA, per germline. The CDR3 sequence is CASSLTSGDTDTQYF. Written as DNA, the CDR3 is TGTGCCAGCAGCTTAACTAGCGGGGACACAGATACGCAGTATTTT.

V usage is TRBV20-1 and J usage is TRBJ1-4; the D gene is possibly TRBD1 (5 bases). Trimming pared 3 bases from V and 0 bases from J, leaving 8 bases between. There are 14 residues in the CDR3. Per germline, CDR1 DFQATT and CDR2 SNEGSKA (reference sequence). Written as DNA, the CDR3 is TGCAGTGCTAGTAACAGGCCAACTAATGAAAAACTGTTTTTT. It translates to CSASNRPTNEKLFF.

This chain links TRBV4-3 with TRBJ2-7, with TRBD2 identical over 10 bases. Germline V lookup: CDR1 LGHNA, CDR2 YSLEER. V lost 2 bases, J lost 12 bases, and 7 bases stayed unmatched. The CDR3 covers 13 residues. DNA of the CDR3: TGCGCCAGCAGCCAAATGCTAGCGGGAGTTCTGTACTTC. It translates to CASSQMLAGVLYF.

J is TRBJ2-3 and V is TRBV3-1 (or the pseudogene TRBV3-2); possible D gene TRBD1, 6 bases. This CDR3 is built from 16 residues. Trimming pared 1 base from V and 0 bases from J, leaving 11 bases between. CDR1 is LGHDT, CDR2 YNNKEL, per germline (reference sequence). The CDR3 DNA follows: TGTGCCAGCAGCCAAGCTTGCAGGGGTAGCACAGATACGCAGTATTTT. It encodes CASSQACRGSTDTQYF.

The chain couples TRBV6-5 to TRBJ1-5; D is unclear. Trimming left V 2 bases short and J 3 bases short, with 14 bases between. The CDR3 has 16 amino acids. Germline-derived CDR1 and CDR2 are MNHEY and SVGAGI. The chain's CDR3 is CASSYARAGTNQPQHF. Written as DNA, the CDR3 is TGTGCCAGCAGTTACGCGAGGGCGGGCACCAATCAGCCCCAGCATTTT.

This clone appeared a single time. The genes are TRBV4-1 and TRBJ1-4; D gene uncertain. The germline CDR1 and CDR2 sequences are MGHRA and YSYEKL. V lost 4 bases, J lost 6 bases, and 15 bases lay in between. The CDR3 is made up of 15 amino acids. The CDR3 sequence: CASSRAQSSYEKLFF. CDR3 DNA: TGCGCCAGCAGCCGGGCCCAGAGCTCATATGAAAAACTGTTTTTT.

The chain is built from TRBV10-2 and TRBJ2-3; the match to TRBD2 covers 9 bases. Looked up from germline, CDR1 is WSHSY and CDR2 is SAAADI. There are 16 residues in the CDR3. Trimming at V came to 6 bases and at J to 7 bases, leaving 14 bases not matched to a gene. Here the CDR3 reads CASSAETPGLAYTQYF. The CDR3, as DNA: TGCGCCAGCAGCGCCGAAACACCAGGACTAGCGTATACGCAGTATTTT.

The rearrangement uses TRBV28 and TRBJ2-6; 9 bases line up with TRBD1. The CDR3 runs 18 residues. The germline V gene encodes CDR1 MDHEN and CDR2 SYDVKM. J was trimmed by 0 bases and V by 3 bases; bases with no gene match: 6. The CDR3, as DNA: TGTGCCAGCAGTTTGACAGGGGGATATTTCTCTGGGGCCAACGTCCTGACTTTC. Translation: CASSLTGGYFSGANVLTF.

Note on this clone: Other nucleotide sequences in the sample specify the same CDR3. The chain combines TRBV5-1 with TRBJ1-2; D gene unclear. The germline V gene has CDR1 SGHRS and CDR2 YFSETQ. Between the trimmed V and J ends, which lost 0 bases and 3 bases, there was a span of 6 bases. This CDR3 is 13 amino acids long. CDR3 loop: CASSLAGDYGYTF. In nucleotides, the CDR3 is TGCGCCAGCAGCTTGGCCGGGGACTATGGCTACACCTTC. The entire variable domain, with the rest obtained from reference TRBV5-1 and TRBJ1-2, is as follows: KAGVTQTPRYLIKTRGQQVTLSCSPISGHRSVSWYQQTPGQGLQFLFEYFSETQRNKGNFPGRFSGRQFSNSRSEMNVSTLELGDSALYLCASSLAGDYGYTFGSGTRLTVV.

The genes are TRBV9 and TRBJ2-1; the match to TRBD2 covers 12 bases. The J segment lost 5 bases and the V segment lost 3 bases, leaving 3 bases of the junction unmatched. The CDR3 covers 15 residues. The germline gives CDR1 SGDLS, CDR2 YYNGEE. CDR3 bases: TGTGCCAGCAGCGCGAGACTAGCGGGGGACAATGAGCAGTTCTTC. Protein sequence: CASSARLAGDNEQFF.

The gene calls are TRBV7-6 and TRBJ2-7; 11 nucleotides line up with TRBD2. The CDR3 is 15 residues long. The junction had 6 bases not matched to a gene; V was cut back by 6 bases and J by 2 bases. The germline gives CDR1 SGHVS, CDR2 FNYEAQ. The CDR3: CASSLETSGTYEQYF. DNA of the CDR3: TGTGCCAGCAGTCTCGAGACTAGCGGGACCTACGAGCAGTACTTC.

Turning to this clone: The same CDR3 arises from other DNA sequences in this sample as well. This chain uses TRBV7-2 with TRBJ2-3, with D perhaps matching TRBD1 (5 bases). This CDR3 comprises 13 residues. Germline CDR1 SGHTA, CDR2 FQGNSA. Deletions cut 1 base from V and 6 bases from J, with 8 bases between. This CDR3 is CASSLDRGDTQYF. The DNA for the CDR3 is TGTGCCAGCAGCTTAGATAGGGGTGATACGCAGTATTTT.

The rearrangement links TRBV11-1 to TRBJ2-1; 10 bases are shared with TRBD2. The CDR3 totals 16 residues. CDR1 is SGHAT and CDR2 is FQDESV in the germline V gene (reference sequence). Losses at the gene ends were 3 bases for V and 4 bases for J; bases not matched to a gene: 6. The CDR3 coding sequence is TGTGCCAGCAGCTTTGGGTCTAGCGGGGGATACAATGAGCAGTTCTTC. Its translation is CASSFGSSGGYNEQFF.

The chain carries TRBV19 and TRBJ1-1; D gene ambiguous. Germline CDR1 LNHDA, CDR2 SQIVND (reference sequence). Trimming took off 10 bases at V and 4 bases at J, with 16 bases between the two ends. CDR3 length: 13 residues. The CDR3 DNA reads TGTGCCACCAGCGGTTTTTTGAGCACTGAAGCTTTCTTT. The encoded protein is CATSGFLSTEAFF.

The chain uses TRBV28 and TRBJ1-5; D unclear. CDR1 is MDHEN, CDR2 SYDVKM, per germline. The CDR3 consists of 16 residues. The V gene lost 0 bases and the J gene lost 3 bases, with 12 bases spanning the gap. The CDR3 coding sequence is TGTGCCAGCAGTTTATGGGCAGCGATATCCAATCAGCCCCAGCATTTT. This encodes CASSLWAAISNQPQHF.

This clone was counted once. The V call is TRBV9, the J call TRBJ2-3; 10 nucleotides match TRBD2. Germline V gene lookup returns CDR1 SGDLS and CDR2 YYNGEE. V gave up 0 bases and J gave up 5 bases; unmatched junction bases: 6. CDR3 size: 16 residues. The CDR3 protein is CASSVESSGGRDTQYF. The DNA of the CDR3 is TGTGCCAGCAGCGTAGAGTCTAGCGGGGGACGAGATACGCAGTATTTT. The full variable domain, its missing parts supplied by reference TRBV9 and TRBJ2-3, is DSGVTQTPKHLITATGQRVTLRCSPRSGDLSVYWYQQSLDQGLQFLIQYYNGEERAKGNILERFSAQQFPDLHSELNLSSLELGDSALYFCASSVESSGGRDTQYFGPGTRLTVL.

J is TRBJ1-1 and V is TRBV6-5; D uncertain. Trimming left V 2 bases short and J 0 bases short, with 7 bases between. The CDR3 has 14 residues. Germline lookup yields CDR1 MNHEY and CDR2 SVGAGI. CDR3 nucleotide sequence: TGTGCCAGCAGTTACGAGAGCATGAACACTGAAGCTTTCTTT. Protein product: CASSYESMNTEAFF.

The CDR3 DNA follows: TGTGCCAGCCGGTCGCGGGGGGCGCTTAATGGCTACACCTTC. Its protein is CASRSRGALNGYTF. The gene calls are TRBV6-5 and TRBJ1-2, with D maybe TRBD1 (6 bases). The germline V gene encodes CDR1 MNHEY and CDR2 SVGAGI. CDR3 length: 14 residues. With 8 bases removed from V and 6 bases from J, the gap between germline ends came to 19 bases.